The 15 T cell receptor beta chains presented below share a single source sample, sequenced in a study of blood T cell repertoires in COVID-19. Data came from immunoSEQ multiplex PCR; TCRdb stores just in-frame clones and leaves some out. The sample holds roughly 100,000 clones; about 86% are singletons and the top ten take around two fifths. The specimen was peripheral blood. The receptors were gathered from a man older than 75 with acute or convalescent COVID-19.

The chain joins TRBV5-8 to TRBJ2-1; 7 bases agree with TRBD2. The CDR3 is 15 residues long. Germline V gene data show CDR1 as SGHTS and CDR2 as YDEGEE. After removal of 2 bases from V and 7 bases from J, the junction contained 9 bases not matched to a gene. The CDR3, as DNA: TGTGCCAGCAGCTTTTGGGGGGGTCCAGCTAATGAGCAGTTCTTC. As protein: CASSFWGGPANEQFF. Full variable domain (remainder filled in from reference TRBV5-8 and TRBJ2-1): EAGVTQSPTHLIKTRGQQATLRCSPISGHTSVYWYQQALGLGLQFLLWYDEGEERNRGNFPPRFSGRQFPNYSSELNVNALELEDSALYLCASSFWGGPANEQFFGPGTRLTVL.

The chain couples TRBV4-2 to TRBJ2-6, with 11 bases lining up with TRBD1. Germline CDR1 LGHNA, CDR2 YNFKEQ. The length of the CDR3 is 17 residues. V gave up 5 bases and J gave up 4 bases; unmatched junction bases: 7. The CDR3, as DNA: TGTGCCAGCAGCTTACCTGGACAGGGGGCAGGGGCCAACGTCCTGACTTTC. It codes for CASSLPGQGAGANVLTF.

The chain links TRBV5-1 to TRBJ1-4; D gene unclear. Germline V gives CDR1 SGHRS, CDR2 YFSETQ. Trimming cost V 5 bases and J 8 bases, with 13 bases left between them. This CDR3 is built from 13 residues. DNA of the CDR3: TGCGCCAGCAGTTCTCCAGGAACCGAAAAACTGTTTTTT. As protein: CASSSPGTEKLFF.

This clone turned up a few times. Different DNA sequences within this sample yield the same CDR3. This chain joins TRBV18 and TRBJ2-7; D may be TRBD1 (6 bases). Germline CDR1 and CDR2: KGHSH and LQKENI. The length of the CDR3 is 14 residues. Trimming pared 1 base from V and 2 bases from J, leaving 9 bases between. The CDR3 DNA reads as TGTGCCAGCTCACCACGGCAGGGGCCCTACGAGCAGTACTTC. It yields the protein CASSPRQGPYEQYF. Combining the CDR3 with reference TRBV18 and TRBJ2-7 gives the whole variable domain NAGVMQNPRHLVRRRGQEARLRCSPMKGHSHVYWYRQLPEEGLKFMVYLQKENIIDESGMPKERFSAEFPKEGPSILRIQQVVRGDSAAYFCASSPRQGPYEQYFGPGTRLTVT.

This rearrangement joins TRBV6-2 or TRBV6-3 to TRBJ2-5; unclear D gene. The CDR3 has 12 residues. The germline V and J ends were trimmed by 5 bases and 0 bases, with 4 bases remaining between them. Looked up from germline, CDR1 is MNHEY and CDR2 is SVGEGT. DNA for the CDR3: TGTGCCAGCAGTAACAACCAAGAGACCCAGTACTTC. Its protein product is CASSNNQETQYF.

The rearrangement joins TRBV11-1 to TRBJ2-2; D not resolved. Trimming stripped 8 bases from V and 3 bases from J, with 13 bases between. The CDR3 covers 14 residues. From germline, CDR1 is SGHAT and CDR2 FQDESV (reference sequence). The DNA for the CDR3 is TGTGCCAGCTCTTCTTACAGAGACACCGGGGAGCTGTTTTTT. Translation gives CASSSYRDTGELFF.

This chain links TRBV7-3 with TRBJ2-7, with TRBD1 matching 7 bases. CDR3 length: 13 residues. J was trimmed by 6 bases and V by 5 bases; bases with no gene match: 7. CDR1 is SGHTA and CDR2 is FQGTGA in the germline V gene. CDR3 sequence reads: CASSRDPGGEQYF. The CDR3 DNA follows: TGTGCCAGCAGCCGTGACCCAGGGGGCGAGCAGTACTTC. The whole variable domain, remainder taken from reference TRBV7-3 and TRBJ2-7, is GAGVSQTPSNKVTEKGKYVELRCDPISGHTALYWYRQSLGQGPEFLIYFQGTGAADDSGLPNDRFFAVRPEGSVSTLKIQRTERGDSAVYLCASSRDPGGEQYFGPGTRLTVT.

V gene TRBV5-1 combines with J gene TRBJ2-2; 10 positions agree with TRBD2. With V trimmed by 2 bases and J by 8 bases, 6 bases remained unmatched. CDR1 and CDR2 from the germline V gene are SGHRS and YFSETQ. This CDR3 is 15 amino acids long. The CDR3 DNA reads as TGCGCCAGCAGCTTCGGACTAGCGGTAGTGGGGGAGCTGTTTTTT. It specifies CASSFGLAVVGELFF.

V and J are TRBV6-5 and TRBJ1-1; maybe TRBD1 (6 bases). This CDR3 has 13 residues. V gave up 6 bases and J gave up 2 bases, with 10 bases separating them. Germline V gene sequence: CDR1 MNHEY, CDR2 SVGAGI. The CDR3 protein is CASRKTGNTEAFF. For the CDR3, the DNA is TGTGCCAGCAGGAAGACAGGAAACACTGAAGCTTTCTTT.

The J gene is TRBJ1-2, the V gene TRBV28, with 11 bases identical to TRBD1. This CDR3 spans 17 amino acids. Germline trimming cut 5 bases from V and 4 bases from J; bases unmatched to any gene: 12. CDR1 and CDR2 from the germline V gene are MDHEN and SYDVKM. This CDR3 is CASSTVGQGAKGYGYTF. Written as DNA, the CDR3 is TGTGCCAGCAGTACCGTCGGACAGGGGGCGAAAGGCTATGGCTACACCTTC.

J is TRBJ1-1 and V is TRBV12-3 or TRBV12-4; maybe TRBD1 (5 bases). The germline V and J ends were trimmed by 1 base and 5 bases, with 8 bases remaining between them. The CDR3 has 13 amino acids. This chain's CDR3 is CASSLVEGTEAFF. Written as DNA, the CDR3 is TGTGCCAGCAGTTTAGTGGAGGGGACTGAAGCTTTCTTT.

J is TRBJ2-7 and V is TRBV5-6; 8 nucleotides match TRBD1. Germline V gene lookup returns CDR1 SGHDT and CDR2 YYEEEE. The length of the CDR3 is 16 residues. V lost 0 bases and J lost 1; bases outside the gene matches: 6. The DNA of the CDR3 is TGTGCCAGCAGCTTGGGCCCGGGACAGGATTCCTACGAGCAGTACTTC. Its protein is CASSLGPGQDSYEQYF.

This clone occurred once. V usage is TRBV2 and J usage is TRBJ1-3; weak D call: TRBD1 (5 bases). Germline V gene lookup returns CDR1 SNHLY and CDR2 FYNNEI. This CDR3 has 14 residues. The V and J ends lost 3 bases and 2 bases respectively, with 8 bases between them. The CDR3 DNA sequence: TGTGCCAGCAGTGAGGGGCGGACTGGAAACACCATATATTTT. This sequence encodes CASSEGRTGNTIYF.

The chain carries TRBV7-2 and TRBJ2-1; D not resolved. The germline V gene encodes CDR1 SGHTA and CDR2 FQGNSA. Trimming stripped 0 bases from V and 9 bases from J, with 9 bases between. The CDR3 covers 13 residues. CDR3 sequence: CASSLAHGFEQFF. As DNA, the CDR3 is TGTGCCAGCAGCTTAGCGCACGGGTTTGAGCAGTTCTTC.

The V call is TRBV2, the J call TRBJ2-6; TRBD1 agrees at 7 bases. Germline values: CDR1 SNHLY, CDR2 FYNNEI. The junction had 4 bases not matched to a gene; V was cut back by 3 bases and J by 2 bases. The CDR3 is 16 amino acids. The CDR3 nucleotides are TGTGCCAGCAGTGATCCCGGACAGGCTGGGGCCAACGTCCTGACTTTC. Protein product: CASSDPGQAGANVLTF.